Each of the 11 T cell receptor beta chains below was sequenced from the same sample in a study of Ad26.COV2.S vaccination and SARS-CoV-2 variants. Treatment denoted: about 20 received Ad26.COV2.S at low or high dose, single or two shots; five or six received placebo; per-sample allocation not given. Vaccine and placebo recipients were sampled on day 63 after the first injection. Only in-frame clones appear in the TCRdb table, and some are missing; sequencing was by immunoSEQ multiplex PCR. This sample has some 300,000 clones, with just under 85% found just once. The sequencing used peripheral blood, collected in a trial of Ad26.COV2.S vaccine versus placebo. The source is a person between 18 and 65 years old who received the Ad26.COV2.S COVID-19 vaccine or a placebo.

The rearrangement joins TRBV18 to TRBJ2-1; perhaps TRBD1 as D (6 bases). CDR1 is KGHSH, CDR2 LQKENI, per germline. Deletions cut 2 bases from V and 4 bases from J, with 9 bases between. The CDR3 spans 14 residues. CDR3 bases: TGTGCCAGCTCACCAGTGGACAGATACAATGAGCAGTTCTTC. Protein product: CASSPVDRYNEQFF.

V is TRBV7-9 and J is TRBJ1-2; unclear D gene. The germline V gene has CDR1 SEHNR and CDR2 FQNEAQ (reference sequence). The CDR3 is 16 residues long. Trimming removed 1 base from V and 4 bases from J, with 16 bases in between. The CDR3 nucleotides read TGTGCCAGCAGCTTAGGTGTTCCGGCCAGAAGCTATGGCTACACCTTC. The encoded protein is CASSLGVPARSYGYTF.

The chain joins TRBV19 to TRBJ1-5; 7 bases line up with TRBD1. There are 19 residues in the CDR3. The germline CDR1 and CDR2 sequences are LNHDA and SQIVND (reference sequence). With V trimmed by 10 bases and J by 0 bases, 21 bases remained unmatched. The CDR3 sequence: CATTKDRQSPAYSNQPQHF. CDR3 in DNA: TGTGCCACTACCAAGGACAGGCAATCACCCGCCTATAGCAATCAGCCCCAGCATTTT.

V gene TRBV27 combines with J gene TRBJ2-1; 8 bases are a match to TRBD2. The trim removed 7 bases at V and 7 bases at J, leaving 9 bases unmatched. Per the germline V gene, CDR1 is MNHEY and CDR2 is SMNVEV (reference sequence). This CDR3 contains 14 residues. In DNA, the CDR3 is TGTGCCAGCAAGGCGGGGGGATTTGGAAATGAGCAGTTCTTC. Translated: CASKAGGFGNEQFF.

The CDR3 nucleotides are TGTGCCAGCAGTTTGACAGGGGCTCGGCAGCCCCAGCATTTT. Its translation is CASSLTGARQPQHF. This chain links TRBV27 with TRBJ1-5, with 8 nucleotides matching TRBD1. The CDR3 is 14 residues long. Germline CDR1 MNHEY, CDR2 SMNVEV (reference sequence). The V gene end was trimmed by 3 bases and the J gene end by 7 bases; junction bases not matched to a gene: 5.

This chain joins TRBV6-5 and TRBJ1-2; D call uncertain. This CDR3 has 14 amino acids. Germline assignment: CDR1 MNHEY and CDR2 SVGAGI. Between the trimmed V and J ends, which lost 3 bases and 9 bases, there was a span of 17 bases. The CDR3 sequence is CASSYTPSGRSYTF. Here the CDR3 DNA reads TGTGCCAGCAGTTATACCCCTAGCGGGAGGAGCTACACCTTC.

The rearrangement uses TRBV10-1 and TRBJ2-1; D may be TRBD1 (6 bases). Germline CDR1 reads WNHNN; CDR2 reads SYGVQD (reference sequence). V was clipped by 11 bases and J by 1 base, with 12 bases between them. This CDR3 spans 13 amino acids. The DNA for the CDR3 is TGCGCCCAGGGGCGGACGTCCTACAATGAGCAGTTCTTC. Translating it yields CAQGRTSYNEQFF.

The V and J genes are TRBV28 and TRBJ1-5; D possibly corresponds to TRBD1 (6 bases). The CDR3 is 20 residues long. V lost 6 bases and J 7 bases, leaving 34 bases between the germline ends. From germline, CDR1 is MDHEN and CDR2 SYDVKM. The CDR3 coding sequence is TGTGCCAGCAGCCTAGGGGGAGGGGCCCTCCTCTCCCCCCTGTGGCAGCCCCAGCATTTT. It codes for CASSLGGGALLSPLWQPQHF.

The chain couples TRBV10-2 to TRBJ1-2; D ambiguous. Trimming pared 3 bases from V and 6 bases from J, leaving 14 bases between. CDR3 length: 14 residues. The germline V gene encodes CDR1 WSHSY and CDR2 SAAADI. DNA of the CDR3: TGCGCCAGCAGTGAAGACGGCCTCAGCCATGGCTACACCTTC. This encodes CASSEDGLSHGYTF.

This clone was seen only a few times. The chain recombines TRBV12-3 or TRBV12-4 with TRBJ2-5; TRBD1 or TRBD2 may be the D gene (5 bases each). The V gene lost 3 bases and the J gene lost 4 bases, with 6 bases spanning the gap. The CDR3 has 12 amino acids. Here the CDR3 reads CASSFGAETQYF. DNA for the CDR3: TGTGCCAGCAGTTTCGGGGCAGAGACCCAGTACTTC.

In nucleotides, the CDR3 is TGTGCCAGCAGCTTGATGGGGGCGCGGACCTTC. This encodes CASSLMGARTF. The J gene is TRBJ1-2, the V gene TRBV5-6, with TRBD1 as a possible D gene (6 bases). The CDR3 spans 11 residues. Germline V gene lookup returns CDR1 SGHDT and CDR2 YYEEEE. Between the trimmed V and J ends, which lost 1 base and 14 bases, there was a span of 12 bases.